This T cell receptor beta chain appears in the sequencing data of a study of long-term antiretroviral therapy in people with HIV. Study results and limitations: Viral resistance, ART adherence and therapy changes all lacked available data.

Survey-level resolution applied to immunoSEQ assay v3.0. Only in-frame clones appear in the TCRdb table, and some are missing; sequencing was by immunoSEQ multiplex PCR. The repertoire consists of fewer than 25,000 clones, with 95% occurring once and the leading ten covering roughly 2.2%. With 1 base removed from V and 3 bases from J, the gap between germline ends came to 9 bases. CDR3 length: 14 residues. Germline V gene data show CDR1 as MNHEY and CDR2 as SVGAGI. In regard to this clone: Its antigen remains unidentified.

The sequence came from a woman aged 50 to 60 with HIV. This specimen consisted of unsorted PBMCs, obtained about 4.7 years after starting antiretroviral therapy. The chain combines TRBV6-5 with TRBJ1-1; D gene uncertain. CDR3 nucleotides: TGTGCCAGCAGTTACTTCCGCAGAGACACTGAAGCTTTCTTT. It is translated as CASSYFRRDTEAFF.